This T cell receptor beta chain was recorded in a study of beta chain features in type 1 diabetes. Findings and limits, study-wide: VDJ junctions from patients with type 1 diabetes contained fewer insertions and more deletions. It was possible that PCR favored shorter templates, equally so in patients and controls. Cells carrying high TCR expression could end up over-represented when cDNA is sequenced. Type 1 diabetes patients showed a moderate but significant shortening of TCRB CDR3s in all four CD4+ subsets.

Regarding this clone: Its antigen remains unknown.

Sorting that relied on CD45RO/CCR7/CD25/CD127/CD95/CD27 yielded CD4+ naive, central memory, regulatory and stem cell-like memory cells. Expressed TCRB transcripts got sequenced, as all isolated RNA was reverse transcribed. Assay: immunoSEQ multiplex PCR; the TCRdb copy retains only in-frame clones and omits some. In the table there are 640,000 or so clones, about an eighth of which are singletons. Germline CDR1 is SQVTM and CDR2 is ANQGSEA. Trimming took off 6 bases at V and 3 bases at J, with 8 bases between the two ends. This CDR3 has 11 amino acids. The origin of this receptor is a man between 18 and 29 years old with type 1 diabetes. This chain connects TRBV29-1 to TRBJ2-5; D uncertain. The sequenced sample consisted of naive CD4+ T cells from blood. Here the CDR3 reads CSVRTEETQYF. Here the CDR3 DNA reads TGCAGCGTACGGACGGAAGAGACCCAGTACTTC.